This T cell receptor (beta chain) was sequenced in a study of cytomegalovirus exposure and HLA in healthy donors. Study outcomes and limitations: In a later analysis, TCR beta V- and J-gene trimming showed a link to a missense DCLRE1C variant. Per published reports, the classifier diagnosed cytomegalovirus status with high specificity and sensitivity. The authors judged a highly shared variant cluster likely a sequencing artifact. Immune exposure was documented only through CMV serostatus.

Concerning this clone: The antigen is not known.

Between the trimmed V and J ends, which lost 1 base and 3 bases, there was a span of 7 bases. The CDR3 sequence is 13 residues long. Germline loops: CDR1 LGHNA, CDR2 YNFKEQ. It was with 60 Vbeta and 13 Jbeta primers that the PCR ran. The data were produced by immunoSEQ multiplex PCR, yet TCRdb's version contains in-frame clones alone and is incomplete. This sample lists roughly 51,000 clones; its ten largest clones have about 6%. This sequence joins TRBV4-2 and TRBJ2-7; D unresolved. The receptor comes from a male donor in good health and CMV-seropositive. Source material: PBMCs. The CDR3 reads CASSQGLLYEQYF. The CDR3 bases are TGTGCCAGCAGCCAAGGTCTCCTCTACGAGCAGTACTTC.